This entry lists 17 T cell receptor beta chains sequenced from one sample in a study of T cell changes during pregnancy in multiple sclerosis. The assay was immunoSEQ multiplex PCR, and TCRdb's table has in-frame clones only and misses some. The table includes roughly 40,000 clones, 91% detected once. This specimen consisted of CD4+ T cells from peripheral blood mononuclear cells, obtained after pregnancy. The receptors were gathered from a female donor in good health, enrolled as a control in a pregnancy study.

The J gene is TRBJ2-7, the V gene TRBV19, with 9 bases identical to TRBD1. Trimming at V came to 4 bases and at J to 4 bases, leaving 2 bases not matched to a gene. The CDR3 is 13 residues long. CDR1 and CDR2 (germline): LNHDA, SQIVND (reference sequence). CDR3 in amino acids: CASSRDRAYEQYF. The CDR3 bases are TGTGCCAGTAGTAGGGACAGGGCGTACGAGCAGTACTTC.

The rearrangement joins TRBV19 to TRBJ2-2; D possibly corresponds to TRBD2 (6 bases). CDR3 size: 14 residues. Germline V gives CDR1 LNHDA, CDR2 SQIVND (reference sequence). The germline V and J ends were trimmed by 3 bases and 6 bases, with 11 bases remaining between them. CDR3 region: CASSIGRNPGELFF. The CDR3 nucleotides are TGTGCCAGTAGTATCGGGAGAAATCCCGGGGAGCTGTTTTTT.

Remarks on this clone: Relative to the germline gene, one junction end is altered; a read error may explain this. The chain uses TRBV7-7 and TRBJ2-2, with D possibly matching TRBD1 (6 bases). The germline gives CDR1 SSHAT, CDR2 FNYEAQ (reference sequence). The CDR3 covers 16 residues. This CDR3 is CASSLVAGDATGELFF. The CDR3 bases are TGTGCTAGCAGCTTAGTCGCAGGGGATGCCACCGGGGAGCTGTTTTTT.

The rearrangement links TRBV30 to TRBJ1-5; possible D gene TRBD1, 6 bases. Looked up from germline, CDR1 is GTSNPN and CDR2 is SVGIG (reference sequence). The V and J ends lost 4 bases and 0 bases respectively, with 16 bases between them. The CDR3 sequence is 16 residues long. The CDR3 is CAWTTPSDSSNQPQHF. The CDR3 DNA sequence: TGTGCCTGGACCACGCCCTCGGACAGTAGCAATCAGCCCCAGCATTTT.

The gene calls are TRBV14 and TRBJ1-4; 7 nucleotides match TRBD1. The CDR3 runs to 12 residues. V dropped 3 bases and J dropped 10; count of bases not matched to a gene: 2. CDR1 and CDR2 (germline): SGHDN, FVKESK. This CDR3 reads CASSQTGRKLFF. In DNA form, the CDR3 reads TGTGCCAGCAGCCAGACAGGGCGAAAACTGTTTTTT.

This chain connects TRBV19 to TRBJ1-1, with D perhaps matching TRBD1 (5 bases). The CDR3 covers 15 residues. The V end lost 6 bases, the J end lost 1 base, and 15 bases lay between the germline ends. Germline V gene data show CDR1 as LNHDA and CDR2 as SQIVND (reference sequence). CDR3 nucleotides: TGTGCCAGTAGAAGGGCGGGGGTAAAGAACACTGAAGCTTTCTTT. Its protein is CASRRAGVKNTEAFF.

This clone has only a few counts. The CDR3 sequence is CAWSRGSNQPQHF. The CDR3 bases are TGTGCCTGGAGTAGAGGTTCCAATCAGCCCCAGCATTTT. The chain recombines TRBV30 with TRBJ1-5; D not resolved. This CDR3 spans 13 amino acids. In germline, CDR1 is GTSNPN, CDR2 SVGIG (reference sequence). Trimming pared 2 bases from V and 3 bases from J, leaving 8 bases between.

This sequence joins TRBV5-1 and TRBJ2-5, with D possibly TRBD1 on 6 matching bases. From germline, CDR1 is SGHRS and CDR2 YFSETQ. V dropped 7 bases and J dropped 0 bases, with 13 bases sitting between them. This CDR3 contains 14 residues. CDR3 sequence (DNA): TGCGCCAGCCGGGACAACCGGTACCAAGAGACCCAGTACTTC. Its protein product is CASRDNRYQETQYF.

V usage is TRBV11-2 and J usage is TRBJ2-7; maybe TRBD2 (5 bases). Germline V gene sequence: CDR1 SGHAT, CDR2 FQNNGV. The CDR3 is 15 amino acids. Trimming stripped 1 base from V and 6 bases from J, with 16 bases between. The DNA for the CDR3 is TGTGCCAGCAGCTTAGGTTTGGCGGGTCCTCGCGAGCAGTACTTC. This codes for CASSLGLAGPREQYF.

The chain combines TRBV27 with TRBJ2-3; TRBD2 matches at 14 bases. CDR1 is MNHEY, CDR2 SMNVEV, per germline (reference sequence). The CDR3 has 15 residues. Germline trimming cut 5 bases from V and 3 bases from J; bases unmatched to any gene: 1. The CDR3 coding sequence is TGTGCCAGCAGTGGACTAGCGGGAGGAACAGATACGCAGTATTTT. Encoded protein: CASSGLAGGTDTQYF.

The rearrangement links TRBV19 to TRBJ1-2, with D possibly TRBD1 on 6 matching bases. From germline, CDR1 is LNHDA and CDR2 SQIVND (reference sequence). The CDR3 extends over 16 amino acids. Trimming stripped 3 bases from V and 4 bases from J, with 18 bases between. The CDR3 loop is CASSMAFGTGFYGYTF. As DNA, the CDR3 is TGTGCCAGTAGTATGGCCTTCGGAACAGGGTTCTATGGCTACACCTTC. Complete variable domain (other parts from reference TRBV19 and TRBJ1-2): DGGITQSPKYLFRKEGQNVTLSCEQNLNHDAMYWYRQDPGQGLRLIYYSQIVNDFQKGDIAEGYSVSREKKESFPLTVTSAQKNPTAFYLCASSMAFGTGFYGYTFGSGTRLTVV.

The J gene is TRBJ1-4, the V gene TRBV6-5, with no clear D. The CDR3 length is 13 residues. The germline V gene encodes CDR1 MNHEY and CDR2 SVGAGI. The V gene lost 7 bases and the J gene lost 8 bases, with 14 bases spanning the gap. The CDR3: CASTPGFGEKLFF. CDR3 nucleotides: TGTGCCAGCACCCCGGGGTTTGGGGAAAAACTGTTTTTT.

The V call is TRBV6-5, the J call TRBJ2-7; 7 nucleotides agree with TRBD2. This CDR3 region has 13 residues. J gave up 0 bases and V 4 bases, and 0 bases lay outside the gene matches. Per germline, CDR1 MNHEY and CDR2 SVGAGI. The CDR3, as DNA: TGTGCCAGCAGTTGGGGGGGCTCCTACGAGCAGTACTTC. Its translation is CASSWGGSYEQYF.

The rearrangement joins TRBV27 to TRBJ2-1; the D gene is possibly TRBD2 (6 bases). The germline V and J ends were trimmed by 6 bases and 2 bases, with 14 bases remaining between them. This CDR3 spans 15 amino acids. From germline, CDR1 is MNHEY and CDR2 SMNVEV (reference sequence). The CDR3 region is CASSLAVTTYNEQFF. The CDR3 DNA follows: TGTGCCAGCAGCTTAGCGGTGACTACCTACAATGAGCAGTTCTTC.

Here the CDR3 DNA reads TGTGCCAGTAGTATAGGTCCAGGGACTATGAACACTGAAGCTTTCTTT. Encoded protein: CASSIGPGTMNTEAFF. This chain connects TRBV19 to TRBJ1-1, with D tentatively TRBD1 (5 bases). The CDR3 is 16 amino acids. CDR1 and CDR2 from the germline V gene are LNHDA and SQIVND (reference sequence). Trimming took off 1 base at V and 0 bases at J, with 12 bases between the two ends. The complete variable domain, with remaining parts taken from reference TRBV19 and TRBJ1-1, reads DGGITQSPKYLFRKEGQNVTLSCEQNLNHDAMYWYRQDPGQGLRLIYYSQIVNDFQKGDIAEGYSVSREKKESFPLTVTSAQKNPTAFYLCASSIGPGTMNTEAFFGQGTRLTVV.

V gene TRBV19 combines with J gene TRBJ2-1, with D hard to call. Germline assignment: CDR1 LNHDA and CDR2 SQIVND (reference sequence). The V end lost 9 bases, the J end lost 4 bases, and 10 bases lay between the germline ends. This CDR3 has 12 amino acids. The CDR3 DNA is TGTGCCAGCAGGTCACTGTACAATGAGCAGTTCTTC. Amino acid sequence: CASRSLYNEQFF. Based on the CDR3 plus reference TRBV19 and TRBJ2-1, the full variable domain is DGGITQSPKYLFRKEGQNVTLSCEQNLNHDAMYWYRQDPGQGLRLIYYSQIVNDFQKGDIAEGYSVSREKKESFPLTVTSAQKNPTAFYLCASRSLYNEQFFGPGTRLTVL.

This chain joins TRBV10-3 and TRBJ1-5; D possibly corresponds to TRBD1 (5 bases). CDR3 length: 13 residues. V shed 5 bases and J shed 5 bases, with 10 bases lying between them. Per germline, CDR1 ENHRY and CDR2 SYGVKD. The CDR3 nucleotides read TGTGCCATCAGTCAGGGCGGCGATCAGCCCCAGCATTTT. Its protein is CAISQGGDQPQHF.